Reported below is one T cell receptor (beta chain). These data are taken from a study of blood T cell repertoires in COVID-19. Study information: Samples taken during acute and convalescent COVID-19 were collected in the United States, Italy and Spain. From T cells, B-cell-depleted T cells, or PBMCs came the material, which was cDNA or gDNA.

In the study's own analysis: Amplification with reference gene primers provided the estimates of nucleated cell counts. Assay used: immunoSEQ multiplex PCR; TCRdb lists only in-frame clones, some missing. For V, J and clone size, that table is used; D and trimming come from the DNA. This sample has fewer than 250,000 clones, with 80% to 85% found just once. V lost 2 bases, J lost 15 bases, and 11 bases lay in between. The CDR3 is 11 amino acids. Germline V gene lookup returns CDR1 LNHDA and CDR2 SQIVND (reference sequence). The sequence was collected from a human donor in a cohort sampled during active COVID-19. Specimen: peripheral blood. The rearrangement joins TRBV19 to TRBJ2-1, with D maybe TRBD1 (5 bases). The CDR3 nucleotides are TGTGCCAGTAGTATACGCAGGGAAGTGTTCTTC. Its translation is CASSIRREVFF.